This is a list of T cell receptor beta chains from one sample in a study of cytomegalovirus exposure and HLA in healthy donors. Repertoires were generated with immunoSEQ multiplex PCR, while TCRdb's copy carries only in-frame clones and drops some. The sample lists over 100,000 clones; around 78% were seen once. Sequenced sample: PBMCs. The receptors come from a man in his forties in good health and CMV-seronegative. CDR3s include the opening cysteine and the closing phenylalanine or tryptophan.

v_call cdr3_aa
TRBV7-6 CASSSLTSGSTYEQYF
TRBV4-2 CASSPTGTGGNTIYF
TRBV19 CASSINRGETQYF
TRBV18 CASSPLGQGFQPQHF
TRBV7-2 CASSLAGQGAYEQYF
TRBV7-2 CASSSRLAGVADTQYF
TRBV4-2 CASSQVEGAYNEQFF
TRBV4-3 CASSQVRRAETEAFF
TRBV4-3 CASSQVLAGVPYNEQFF
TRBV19 CASTSMAVGGNEQFF
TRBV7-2 CASSLGGQGTYEQYF
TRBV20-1 CSVRGLDTQYF
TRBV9 CASSVGGGGPKNEQFF
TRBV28 CASSSIRHQETQYF
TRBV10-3 CAISGAQGASSYNEQFF
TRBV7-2 CASSTPTGGTNTGELFF
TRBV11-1 CASSFDQRGGTSTDTQYF
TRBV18 CASSPSGSSGNTIYF
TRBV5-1 CASSLGSRSRSYEQYF
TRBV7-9 CSSSQEQWQFF
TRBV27 CASSLGTTNTEAFF
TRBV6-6 CASVSNPPGGLFF
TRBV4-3 CASSQSTGRAYEQYF
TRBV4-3 CASSQDTGGGTGELFF
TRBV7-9 CSSTQQGQPQHF
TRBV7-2 CASSSLSTSGRNTQYF
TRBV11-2 CASSLARFGAGGPEDTQYF
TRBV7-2 CASSSGTDTQYF
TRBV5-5 CASSLRFTGPSYEQYF
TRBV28 CASTGNSYNEQFF
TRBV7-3 CASSSHYTESYNEQFF
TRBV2 CARRGQGNTEAFF
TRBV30 CAWSPGQGARGYTF
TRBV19 CASSRTSGGSYEQYF
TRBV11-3 CASSLGGAGNTGELFF
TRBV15 CATSRGGVDTQYF
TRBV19 CASTPGGAYQPQHF
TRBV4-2 CASSQGRLAGPSGANVLTF
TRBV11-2 CASSLSRGQPQHF